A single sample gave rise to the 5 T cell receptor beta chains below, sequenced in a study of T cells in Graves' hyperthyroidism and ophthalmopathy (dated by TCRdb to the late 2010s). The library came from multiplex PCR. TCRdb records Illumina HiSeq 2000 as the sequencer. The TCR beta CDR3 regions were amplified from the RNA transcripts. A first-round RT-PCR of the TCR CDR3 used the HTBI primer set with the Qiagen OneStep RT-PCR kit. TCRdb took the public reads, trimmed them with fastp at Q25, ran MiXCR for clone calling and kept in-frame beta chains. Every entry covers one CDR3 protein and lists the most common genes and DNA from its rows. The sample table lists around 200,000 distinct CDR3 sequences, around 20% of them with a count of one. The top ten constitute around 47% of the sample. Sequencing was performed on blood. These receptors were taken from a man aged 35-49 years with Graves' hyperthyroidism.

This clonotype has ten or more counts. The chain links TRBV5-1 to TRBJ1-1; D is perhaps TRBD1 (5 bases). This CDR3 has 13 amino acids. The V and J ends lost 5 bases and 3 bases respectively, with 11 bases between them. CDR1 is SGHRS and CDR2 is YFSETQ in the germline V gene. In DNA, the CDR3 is TGCGCCAGCAGTTCTTTGGGGGACACTGAAGCTTTCTTT. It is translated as CASSSLGDTEAFF.

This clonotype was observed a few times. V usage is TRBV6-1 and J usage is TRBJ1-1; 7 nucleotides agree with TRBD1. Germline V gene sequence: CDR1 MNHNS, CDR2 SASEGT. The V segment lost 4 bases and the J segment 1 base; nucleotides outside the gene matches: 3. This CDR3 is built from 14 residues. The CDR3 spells CASSVRGPNTEAFF. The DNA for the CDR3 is TGTGCCAGCAGTGTGAGGGGGCCGAACACTGAAGCTTTCTTT.

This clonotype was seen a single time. The CDR3 nucleotides read TGCGCCAGCAGCCAAGATGGGCTTAGCAATCAGCCCCAGCATTTT. Encoded protein: CASSQDGLSNQPQHF. V gene TRBV4-1 combines with J gene TRBJ1-5; D is unresolved. Germline V CDR1 and CDR2: MGHRA, YSYEKL. V was shortened by 0 bases and J by 0 bases, with 6 bases between the two germline ends. This CDR3 spans 15 amino acids.

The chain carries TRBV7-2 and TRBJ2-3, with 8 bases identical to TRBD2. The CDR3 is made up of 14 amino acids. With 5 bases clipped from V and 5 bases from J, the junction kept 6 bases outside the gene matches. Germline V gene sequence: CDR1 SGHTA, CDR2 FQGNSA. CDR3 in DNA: TGTGCCAGCAGCCCTAAGCGGGGGCAAGATACGCAGTATTTT. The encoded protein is CASSPKRGQDTQYF.

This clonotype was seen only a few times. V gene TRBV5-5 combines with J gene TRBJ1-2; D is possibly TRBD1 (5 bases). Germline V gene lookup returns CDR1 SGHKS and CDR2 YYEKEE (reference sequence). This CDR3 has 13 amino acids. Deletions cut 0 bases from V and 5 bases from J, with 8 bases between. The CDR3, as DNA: TGTGCCAGCAGCTTGGCAGGGATTTATGGCTACACCTTC. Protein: CASSLAGIYGYTF.